This TCR beta chain is drawn from a study of resident and recirculating memory T cells in vitiligo. Study-level background: The samples were homogenized without cell sorting before genomic DNA extraction.

Patients' lesions had not changed for the previous 6 months. Study results and limitations: Different lesions suggested infiltration by different T cell clones.

Here immunoSEQ multiplex PCR was the method, and the copy in TCRdb shows in-frame clones only, minus some. Among more than 70,000 clones listed, around 90% were seen once. Note on this clone: Its specificity is not known.

The CDR3 is made up of 14 amino acids. Germline values: CDR1 MDHEN, CDR2 SYDVKM. V shed 6 bases, J shed 6 bases, and the junction held 6 bases outside the gene matches. The sequence was obtained from a male donor with vitiligo. The genes are TRBV28 and TRBJ2-1, with 9 bases fitting TRBD1. What was sequenced was blood. CDR3 amino acids: CASSHGTGFNEQFF. As DNA, the CDR3 is TGTGCCAGCAGCCACGGGACAGGGTTCAATGAGCAGTTCTTC.